These T cell receptor beta chains were read from a single sample in a study of regulatory T cells in long-lasting Graves disease. TCRdb re-called the multiplex PCR reads through MiXCR, storing one row per CDR3 protein. Among hundreds of thousands of distinct CDR3 sequences listed, less than 20% were seen once. Sequencing was performed on peripheral blood mononuclear cells (PBMCs), taken at new diagnosis, from a patient treated with antithyroid drugs. The source is a female donor with Graves disease. CDR3s include the opening cysteine and the closing phenylalanine or tryptophan. Each record gives: J gene, clone size, D gene, V gene, CDR3 DNA, CDR3 protein. The D gene is left open where the match is weak. Some rows have no size entry. The others give once, few or many, or a class for an expanded clone.

TRBJ2-7 many TRBD2 TRBV28 TGTGCCAGCAGTTCTCTAGCGGAGTCCTACGAGCAGTACTTC CASSSLAESYEQYF
TRBJ1-2 once - TRBV5-1 TGCGCCAGCAGGGCGGGGGACCCCTTGGATGGCTACACCTTC CASRAGDPLDGYTF
TRBJ2-3 many TRBD2 TRBV11-2 TGTGCCAGCAGCTTAGAGGCGGGAGGACCGCAGTATTTT CASSLEAGGPQYF
TRBJ1-2 few - TRBV4-1 TGCGCCAGCAGCCACCTACCGCGGGGCCCCACGGATGGCTACACCTTC CASSHLPRGPTDGYTF
TRBJ1-1 many TRBD1 TRBV9 TGTGCCAGCAGCTTCCGGGACAGGGGCACTGAAGCTTTCTTT CASSFRDRGTEAFF
TRBJ2-7 few - TRBV19 TGTGCCAGTAGTATAAGGAGCGGAAGCCAACCGGGCGAGCAGTACTTC CASSIRSGSQPGEQYF
TRBJ2-1 many TRBD1 TRBV6-2/TRBV6-3 TGTGCCAGCAGTGGCCTACAGGGGGCATGGTCCTACAATGAGCAGTTCTTC CASSGLQGAWSYNEQFF
TRBJ1-2 many - TRBV12-3/TRBV12-4 TGTGCCAGCAGTCGCCTCGGAGGAACAATCTATGGCTACACCTTC CASSRLGGTIYGYTF
TRBJ1-5 few - TRBV6-2/TRBV6-3 TGTGCCAGCAGGTCGTGGGAAGGCAATCAGCCCCAGCATTTT CASRSWEGNQPQHF
TRBJ2-7 many - TRBV5-8 TGTGCCAGCAGCCCGAGGGGGGAGACCTACGAGCAGTACTTC CASSPRGETYEQYF
TRBJ1-2 many - TRBV4-3 TGCGCCAGCAGCCAAGACCCAGGGACCGACTATGGCTACACCTTC CASSQDPGTDYGYTF
TRBJ1-3 many - TRBV27 TGTGCCAGCAGTTTTCTGGGGGGGCCTGGAAACACCATATATTTT CASSFLGGPGNTIYF
TRBJ2-5 - - TRBV5-5 TGTGCCAGCAGCTTGACGCCAGGACCACAAGAGACCCAGTACTTC CASSLTPGPQETQYF
TRBJ1-1 - - TRBV4-1 TGCGCCAGCAGCCAAGGGGACTTCGGGGTTATTCGCACTGAAGCTTTCTTT CASSQGDFGVIRTEAFF
TRBJ2-7 many - TRBV30 TGTGCCTGGAGTGTACAATACGAGCAGTACTTC CAWSVQYEQYF
TRBJ1-5 many TRBD1 TRBV12-3/TRBV12-4 TGTGCCAGCAGTCCGTCGGACAGGGCCCAGCCCCAGCATTTT CASSPSDRAQPQHF
TRBJ1-1 - - TRBV5-1 TGCGCCAGCAGCACGGACAGAGCAAACACTGAAGCTTTCTTT CASSTDRANTEAFF
TRBJ1-1 many - TRBV5-1 TGCGCCAGCAGCTTGGCCCCAAGGGGTGGTACTGAAGCTTTCTTT CASSLAPRGGTEAFF
TRBJ2-3 - - TRBV7-9 TGTGCCAGCAGCCCTCCCGTGGATGGTACTACGCAGTATTTT CASSPPVDGTTQYF
TRBJ2-7 many - TRBV28 TGTGCCAGCAGTTTTAGTCCTATGAACTCCTACGAGCAGTACTTC CASSFSPMNSYEQYF